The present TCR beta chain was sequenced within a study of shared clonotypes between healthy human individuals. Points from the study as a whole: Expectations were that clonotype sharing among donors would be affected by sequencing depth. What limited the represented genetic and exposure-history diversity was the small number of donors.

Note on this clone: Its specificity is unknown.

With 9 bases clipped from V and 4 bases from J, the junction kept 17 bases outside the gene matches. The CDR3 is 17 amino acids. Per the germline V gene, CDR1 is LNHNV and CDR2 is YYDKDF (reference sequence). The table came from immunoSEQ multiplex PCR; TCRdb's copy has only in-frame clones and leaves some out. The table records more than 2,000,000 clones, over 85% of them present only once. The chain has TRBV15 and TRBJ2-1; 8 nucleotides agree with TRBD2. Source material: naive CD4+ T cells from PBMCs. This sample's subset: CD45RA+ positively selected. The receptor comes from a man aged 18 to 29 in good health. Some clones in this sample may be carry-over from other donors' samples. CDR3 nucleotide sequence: TGTGCCACTACGGCGATCAGGGGACTAGGCAGATACAATGAGCAGTTCTTC. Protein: CATTAIRGLGRYNEQFF.